This T cell receptor (beta chain) was identified during a study of T-cell reconstitution after alpha-beta-depleted transplantation in children. Points from the study as a whole: From newly produced T cells came most of the T-cell counts and diversity one year after transplant. Where alpha-beta T cells came from about two months after transplant was reportedly several hundred expanded graft clones.

Germline V lookup: CDR1 LGHNA, CDR2 YSLEER. The CDR3 contains 15 residues. The ends were cut back, 0 bases at V and 4 bases at J, with 12 bases in the middle. This clonotype was detected a few times. Its antigen is undetermined. The TCRbeta library was prepared with unique molecular identifiers. TCRdb itself ran the PCR reads through MiXCR, one entry per CDR3 protein. The profile shows around 300,000 distinct CDR3 sequences, over 7% of them singletons. The V and J genes are TRBV4-3 and TRBJ2-5; D remains unclear. Material: peripheral blood, obtained 360 days after TCRalphabeta/CD19-depleted stem cell transplant. The origin of this receptor is a female patient aged 2-10 years who had a stem cell transplant for Fanconi anemia, so the T cells may come from the graft donor. Here the CDR3 reads CASSQDLLERETQYF. CDR3 in DNA: TGCGCCAGCAGCCAAGATCTATTAGAGCGAGAGACCCAGTACTTC.